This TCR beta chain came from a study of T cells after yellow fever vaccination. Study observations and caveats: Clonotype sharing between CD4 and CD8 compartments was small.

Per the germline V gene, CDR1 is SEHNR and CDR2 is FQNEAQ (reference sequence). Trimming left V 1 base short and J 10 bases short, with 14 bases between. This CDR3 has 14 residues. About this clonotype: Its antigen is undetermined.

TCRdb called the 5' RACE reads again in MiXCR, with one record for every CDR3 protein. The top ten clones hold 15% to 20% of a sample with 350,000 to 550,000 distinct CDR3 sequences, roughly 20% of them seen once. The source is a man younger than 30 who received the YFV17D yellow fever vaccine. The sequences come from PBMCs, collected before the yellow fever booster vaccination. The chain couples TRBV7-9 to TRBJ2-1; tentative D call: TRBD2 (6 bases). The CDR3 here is CASSLVGGEREQFF. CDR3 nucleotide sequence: TGTGCCAGCAGCTTAGTAGGCGGGGAACGAGAGCAGTTCTTC. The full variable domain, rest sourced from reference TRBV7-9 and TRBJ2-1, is DTGVSQNPRHKITKRGQNVTFRCDPISEHNRLYWYRQTLGQGPEFLTYFQNEAQLEKSRLLSDRFSAERPKGSFSTLEIQRTEQGDSAMYLCASSLVGGEREQFFGPGTRLTVL.